Presented here are 14 T cell receptor beta chains from one specimen sequenced in a study of cytomegalovirus exposure and HLA in healthy donors. The PCR employed 60 Vbeta primers together with 13 Jbeta primers. TCRdb's copy holds only in-frame clones and misses some; the assay was immunoSEQ multiplex PCR. The sample shows around 180,000 clones, around three quarters of them seen only once. The sequencing input was PBMCs. All receptors derive from a man aged 35 to 55 in good health and CMV-seronegative.

The V call is TRBV5-4, the J call TRBJ2-3; 7 nucleotides match TRBD2. There are 15 residues in the CDR3. Germline CDR1 and CDR2: SGHNT and YYREEE (reference sequence). The J segment lost 4 bases and the V segment lost 3 bases, leaving 8 bases of the junction unmatched. CDR3 DNA sequence: TGTGCCAGCAGCTCTCGGGGGGTTGGCGCAGATACGCAGTATTTT. Translating it yields CASSSRGVGADTQYF. The complete variable domain, with remaining parts taken from reference TRBV5-4 and TRBJ2-3, reads ETGVTQSPTHLIKTRGQQVTLRCSSQSGHNTVSWYQQALGQGPQFIFQYYREEENGRGNFPPRFSGLQFPNYSSELNVNALELDDSALYLCASSSRGVGADTQYFGPGTRLTVL.

The genes are TRBV7-9 and TRBJ2-2; TRBD1 agrees at 11 bases. Germline assignment: CDR1 SEHNR and CDR2 FQNEAQ (reference sequence). This CDR3 is 15 amino acids long. V lost 7 bases and J lost 5; bases outside the gene matches: 6. The CDR3 here is CASNRDRGKTGELFF. The CDR3, as DNA: TGTGCCAGCAATCGGGACAGGGGGAAAACCGGGGAGCTGTTTTTT. The complete variable domain, with remaining parts taken from reference TRBV7-9 and TRBJ2-2, reads DTGVSQNPRHKITKRGQNVTFRCDPISEHNRLYWYRQTLGQGPEFLTYFQNEAQLEKSRLLSDRFSAERPKGSFSTLEIQRTEQGDSAMYLCASNRDRGKTGELFFGEGSRLTVL.

The J gene is TRBJ2-1, the V gene TRBV5-1; weak D call: TRBD1 (6 bases). The V gene's germline CDR1 is SGHRS and CDR2 YFSETQ. Trimming took 4 bases from V and 0 from J, leaving 14 bases between them. CDR3 size: 16 residues. The CDR3 DNA follows: TGCGCCAGCAGCCCGGACAGCCTAAGCTCCTACAATGAGCAGTTCTTC. It encodes CASSPDSLSSYNEQFF.

The chain couples TRBV4-3 to TRBJ2-3; 11 positions agree with TRBD2. CDR1 and CDR2 from the germline V gene are LGHNA and YSLEER. The CDR3 is 17 amino acids. J was trimmed by 4 bases and V by 0 bases; bases with no gene match: 6. The CDR3 coding sequence is TGCGCCAGCAGCCAAGATCTTCTAGCGGGGGGTGCAGATACGCAGTATTTT. Protein sequence: CASSQDLLAGGADTQYF.

Concerning this clone: Its ends do not fully match the called genes, so a read error is possible. This chain links TRBV7-2 with TRBJ2-7; 7 positions match TRBD2. This CDR3 region has 15 residues. Per germline, CDR1 SGHTA and CDR2 FQGNSA. The CDR3 loop is CASSLAAAAPYEQYF. DNA of the CDR3: TGTGCCAGCAGCCTAGCGGCCGCCGCCCCCTACGAGCAGTACTTC.

The rearrangement uses TRBV4-1 and TRBJ2-1; the D gene is possibly TRBD1 (7 bases). V dropped 0 bases and J dropped 7 bases, with 19 bases sitting between them. The germline V gene has CDR1 MGHRA and CDR2 YSYEKL. The CDR3 has 17 amino acids. CDR3 coding DNA: TGCGCCAGCAGCCAAGAGGTGGCGGCAGGGGGGAAGAATGAGCAGTTCTTC. Protein product: CASSQEVAAGGKNEQFF.

The chain employs TRBV6-1 and TRBJ1-3; D is perhaps TRBD1 (6 bases). Germline V gene sequence: CDR1 MNHNS, CDR2 SASEGT. V lost 6 bases to trimming and J lost 3 bases, with 12 bases between them. The CDR3 extends over 14 amino acids. CDR3 amino acids: CASSVQGSGNTIYF. The CDR3 coding sequence is TGTGCCAGCAGCGTACAGGGAAGTGGAAACACCATATATTTT.

This chain uses TRBV6-1 with TRBJ2-5; TRBD2 is a possible D gene (6 bases). The CDR3 consists of 15 residues. Looked up from germline, CDR1 is MNHNS and CDR2 is SASEGT. V was clipped by 5 bases and J by 5 bases, with 18 bases between them. The CDR3 nucleotides are TGTGCCAGCAGTTCCTGGACGGGGGAGGTGGAGACCCAGTACTTC. It translates to CASSSWTGEVETQYF.

This clone was counted a few times. The chain recombines TRBV5-4 with TRBJ2-5; TRBD1 matches at 8 bases. The DNA matches TRBJ2-7 better at its end, which makes the J call doubtful. The germline gives CDR1 SGHNT, CDR2 YYREEE (reference sequence). The length of the CDR3 is 14 residues. CDR3 region: CASSSGGDKSEQYF. The CDR3 nucleotides are TGTGCCAGCAGTTCAGGGGGCGACAAGTCCGAGCAGTACTTC.

The chain is built from TRBV14 and TRBJ2-3; 12 bases align to TRBD2. V lost 4 bases, J lost 7 bases, and 6 bases stayed unmatched. The germline CDR1 and CDR2 sequences are SGHDN and FVKESK. This CDR3 is 15 amino acids long. The CDR3 loop reads CASSRTSGRLYTQYF. CDR3 nucleotide sequence: TGTGCCAGCAGCCGCACTAGCGGGAGGTTGTATACGCAGTATTTT.

This clone was seen more than once but under ten times. The chain combines TRBV12-5 with TRBJ2-7; weak D call: TRBD2 (5 bases). Trimming took 1 base from V and 5 from J, leaving 6 bases between them. Per the germline V gene, CDR1 is LGHNT and CDR2 is FRNRAP. CDR3 size: 12 residues. CDR3: CASGLEGDEQYF. In nucleotides, the CDR3 is TGTGCTAGTGGTTTGGAGGGAGACGAGCAGTACTTC.

V is TRBV7-2 and J is TRBJ2-1; TRBD2 aligns across 8 bases. Unmatched junction bases numbered 2, after V lost 1 base and J lost 6 bases. The CDR3 is 14 residues long. Germline values: CDR1 SGHTA, CDR2 FQGNSA. The CDR3 region has the DNA TGTGCCAGCAGCTTAGGGACTAGCTTCAATGAGCAGTTCTTC. Residues: CASSLGTSFNEQFF.

V is TRBV19 and J is TRBJ2-3, with 8 bases fitting TRBD2. CDR1 and CDR2 (germline): LNHDA, SQIVND (reference sequence). The length of the CDR3 is 14 residues. Unmatched junction bases numbered 3, after V lost 5 bases and J lost 2 bases. CDR3 amino acids: CASSRGLVTDTQYF. CDR3 sequence (DNA): TGTGCCAGTAGTCGGGGACTAGTCACAGATACGCAGTATTTT.

V is TRBV13 and J is TRBJ2-5; a weak D match, TRBD1 (6 bases). Trimming cost V 2 bases and J 5 bases, with 15 bases left between them. The CDR3 loop spans 15 amino acids. Per germline, CDR1 PRHDT and CDR2 FYEKMQ (reference sequence). The CDR3 here is CASSLRTVGQETQYF. In nucleotides, the CDR3 is TGTGCCAGCAGCTTAAGGACAGTTGGACAGGAGACCCAGTACTTC.